The 6 T cell receptor beta chains given below trace back to one sample, sequenced in a study of T cells in women clearing cervical HPV infection. The table came from immunoSEQ multiplex PCR; TCRdb's copy has only in-frame clones and leaves some out. The sample has some 40,000 clones; the top ten hold approximately 4.8%. The specimen was blood buffy coat. These receptors were obtained from a woman between 18 and 70 years old with a cervical HPV16 infection that either progressed to CIN3+ or cleared (not recorded which).

Regarding this clone: The CDR3 goes on 3 residues after the read ends, and that part is filled in from the germline J gene. This chain joins TRBV20-1 and TRBJ1-2, with D perhaps TRBD1 (5 bases). The CDR3 has 14 residues. The germline CDR1 and CDR2 sequences are DFQATT and SNEGSKA (reference sequence). The part of the CDR3 DNA that was read is TGCAGTGCTGCTTCGGCTAGCGGGGGGGATACG. Encoded protein: CSAASASGGDT. The full CDR3 reads CSAASASGGDTYTF.

Remarks on this clone: The missing CDR3 end, 3 residues past where the read stops, is filled in from the germline J gene. The chain employs TRBV10-3 and TRBJ1-2; D may be TRBD1 (5 bases). In germline, CDR1 is ENHRY, CDR2 SYGVKD. Deletions cut 4 bases from V and 4 bases from J, with 10 bases between. This CDR3 has 13 amino acids. The covered CDR3 bases are TGTGCCATCAGTGGGGGGGATACCTATGGC. The encoded protein is CAISGGDTYG. The complete CDR3 sequence is CAISGGDTYGYTF.

A remark on this clone: The read is 3 residues too short to cover the CDR3 end, so that end is filled in from the germline J gene. The V gene is TRBV29-1, the J gene TRBJ2-3; 11 bases fit TRBD2. CDR1 is SQVTM and CDR2 is ANQGSEA in the germline V gene. J was trimmed by 5 bases and V by 6 bases; bases with no gene match: 13. The CDR3 spans 16 residues. The covered CDR3 bases are TGCAGCGTAAGGGGGGGTAGCGGGGGGGGTGGAGATACG. This codes for CSVRGGSGGGGDT. In full, the CDR3 reads CSVRGGSGGGGDTQYF.

With regard to this clone: The DNA ends 3 residues before the CDR3 does, and the rest of the CDR3 is filled in from the germline J gene. The chain uses TRBV20-1 and TRBJ2-1, with a possible D match to TRBD2 (6 bases). The CDR3 consists of 15 residues. Between the trimmed V and J ends, which lost 0 bases and 6 bases, there was a span of 15 bases. CDR1 is DFQATT and CDR2 is SNEGSKA in the germline V gene (reference sequence). The CDR3 sequence is CSARDLGGHINEQFF. The CDR3 bases that were read are TGCAGTGCTAGAGATCTCGGGGGTCACATCAATGAG.

CDR3 bases read: TGCAGCGTTGTGGGACAGGCTATCGAG. Translation: CSVVGQAIE. The whole CDR3 protein is CSVVGQAIEQYF. V is TRBV29-1 and J is TRBJ2-7, with 8 bases lining up with TRBD1. The read terminates 3 residues ahead of where the CDR3 ends, so the germline J gene completes it. CDR3 length equals 12 residues. The V segment lost 4 bases and the J segment 6 bases; nucleotides outside the gene matches: 5. The V gene's germline CDR1 is SQVTM and CDR2 ANQGSEA.

About this clone itself: The CDR3 is cut off 3 residues early in the read; its end comes from the germline J gene. J is TRBJ1-1 and V is TRBV4-1; 9 nucleotides align to TRBD1. The CDR3 is made up of 18 amino acids. V lost 4 bases to trimming and J lost 0 bases; unmatched junction nucleotides: 12. Germline assignment: CDR1 MGHRA and CDR2 YSYEKL. CDR3 DNA (partial): TGCGCCAGCAGCCCCGAAGAAACAGGGGGCCTCATGAACACTGAA. Protein: CASSPEETGGLMNTE. Given in full, the CDR3 is CASSPEETGGLMNTEAFF.